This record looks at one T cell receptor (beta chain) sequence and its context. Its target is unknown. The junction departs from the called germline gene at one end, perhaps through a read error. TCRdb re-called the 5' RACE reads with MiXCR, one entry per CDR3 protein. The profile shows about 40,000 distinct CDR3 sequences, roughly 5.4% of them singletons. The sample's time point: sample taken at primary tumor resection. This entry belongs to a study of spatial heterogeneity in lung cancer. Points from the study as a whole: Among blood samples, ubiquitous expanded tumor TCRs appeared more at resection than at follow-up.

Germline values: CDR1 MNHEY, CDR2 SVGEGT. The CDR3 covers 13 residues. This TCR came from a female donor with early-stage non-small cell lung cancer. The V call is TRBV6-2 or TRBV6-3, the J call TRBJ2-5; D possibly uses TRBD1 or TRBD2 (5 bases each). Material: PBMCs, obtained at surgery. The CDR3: CASKGSTQEIQYF. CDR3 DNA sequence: TGTGCCAGCAAGGGGAGCACCCAAGAGATCCAGTACTTC.